The clone carrying this T cell receptor (beta chain) came up a few times. The data were taken from a study of blood T cells in healthy people across ages. V was clipped by 7 bases and J by 0 bases, with 14 bases between them. The CDR3 length is 15 residues. The germline gives CDR1 SGHTA, CDR2 FQGNSA. The use of a sample-barcoded 5' primer and a J-beta primer mix characterized a second PCR of roughly 6 to 12 cycles. TCRdb used MiXCR to reprocess the 5' RACE reads, holding one entry per CDR3 protein. The data contain over 300,000 distinct CDR3 sequences, about 52% of them singletons. Sequencing was performed on blood. This TCR was sampled from a man aged 55-75 years in good health. The chain has TRBV7-2 and TRBJ2-3, with D perhaps matching TRBD1 or TRBD2 (6 bases each). The CDR3 protein is CASKKGGPSTDTQYF. CDR3 DNA sequence: TGTGCCAGCAAAAAAGGGGGGCCTAGCACAGATACGCAGTATTTT.